This T cell receptor beta chain was obtained from a study of neurological immune-mediated disorders. Germline loops: CDR1 DFQATT, CDR2 SNEGSKA (reference sequence). The CDR3 contains 14 residues. V lost 5 bases and J lost 4, with 16 bases in between. TCRdb independently ran MiXCR on the 5' RACE reads; one entry per CDR3 protein. Here the sample spans around 50,000 distinct CDR3 sequences, 25% being singletons. This clonotype was recorded only once. This clonotype was sampled from a woman aged 70-85 years in good health. The rearrangement links TRBV20-1 to TRBJ2-3; D is ambiguous. The material sequenced was PBMCs. The CDR3 loop reads CSAQRAIGADTQYF. The CDR3 nucleotides read TGCAGTGCTCAACGGGCCATAGGAGCAGATACGCAGTATTTT.